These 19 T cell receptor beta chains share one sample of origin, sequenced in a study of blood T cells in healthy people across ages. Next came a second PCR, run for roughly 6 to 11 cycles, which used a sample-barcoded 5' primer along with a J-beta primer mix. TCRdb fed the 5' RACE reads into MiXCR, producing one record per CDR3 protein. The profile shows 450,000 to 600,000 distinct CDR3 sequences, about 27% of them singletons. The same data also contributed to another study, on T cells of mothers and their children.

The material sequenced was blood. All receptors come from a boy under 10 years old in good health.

For the CDR3, the DNA is TGCAGTGCGGACTCAGCTGGGAGATCCTACAATGAGCAGTTCTTC. Residues: CSADSAGRSYNEQFF. The rearrangement links TRBV20-1 to TRBJ2-1; maybe TRBD2 (5 bases). V gave up 6 bases and J gave up 1 base, with 16 bases separating them. Germline loops: CDR1 DFQATT, CDR2 SNEGSKA (reference sequence). The CDR3 consists of 15 residues.

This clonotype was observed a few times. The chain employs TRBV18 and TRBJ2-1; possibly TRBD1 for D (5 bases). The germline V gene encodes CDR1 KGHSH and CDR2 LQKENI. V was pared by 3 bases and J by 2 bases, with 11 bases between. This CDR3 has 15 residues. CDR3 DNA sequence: TGTGCCAGCTCACCCCAGGGTAACACCTACAATGAGCAGTTCTTC. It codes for CASSPQGNTYNEQFF.

For the CDR3, the DNA is TGCGCCAGCAGTGAGTCCTTGGGGCTGGTGCAGGGCGGCATTCAGTACTTC. Its protein product is CASSESLGLVQGGIQYF. The chain is built from TRBV10-2 and TRBJ2-4; perhaps TRBD1 as D (5 bases). V lost 0 bases and J lost 9, with 21 bases in between. Germline lookup yields CDR1 WSHSY and CDR2 SAAADI. The CDR3 has 17 residues.

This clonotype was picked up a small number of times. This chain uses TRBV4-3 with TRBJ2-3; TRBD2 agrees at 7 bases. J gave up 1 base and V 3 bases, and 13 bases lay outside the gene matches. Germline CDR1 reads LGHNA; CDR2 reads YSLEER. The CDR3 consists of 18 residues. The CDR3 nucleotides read TGCGCCAGCAGCCACGGGCCCTTGGGAGGGAGTCGCACAGATACGCAGTATTTT. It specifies CASSHGPLGGSRTDTQYF.

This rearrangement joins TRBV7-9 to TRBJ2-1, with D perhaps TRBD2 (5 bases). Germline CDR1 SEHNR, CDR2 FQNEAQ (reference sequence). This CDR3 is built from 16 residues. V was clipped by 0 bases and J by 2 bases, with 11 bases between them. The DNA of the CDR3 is TGTGCCAGCAGCTTAGCGAGGGCCGGGACCTACAATGAGCAGTTCTTC. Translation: CASSLARAGTYNEQFF.

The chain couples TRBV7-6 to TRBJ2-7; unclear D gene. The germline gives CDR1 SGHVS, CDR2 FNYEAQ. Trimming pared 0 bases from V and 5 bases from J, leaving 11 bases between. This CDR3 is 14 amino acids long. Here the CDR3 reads CASSLAGRIHEQYF. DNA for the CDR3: TGTGCCAGCAGCTTAGCGGGCCGTATCCACGAGCAGTACTTC. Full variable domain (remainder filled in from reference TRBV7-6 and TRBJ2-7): GAGVSQSPRYKVTKRGQDVALRCDPISGHVSLYWYRQALGQGPEFLTYFNYEAQQDKSGLPNDRFSAERPEGSISTLTIQRTEQRDSAMYRCASSLAGRIHEQYFGPGTRLTVT.

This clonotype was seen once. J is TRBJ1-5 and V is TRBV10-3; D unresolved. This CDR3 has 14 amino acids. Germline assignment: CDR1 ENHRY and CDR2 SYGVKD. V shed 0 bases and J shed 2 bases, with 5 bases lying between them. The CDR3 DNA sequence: TGTGCCATCAGTGAGTCGAAGGGCAATCAGCCCCAGCATTTT. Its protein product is CAISESKGNQPQHF.

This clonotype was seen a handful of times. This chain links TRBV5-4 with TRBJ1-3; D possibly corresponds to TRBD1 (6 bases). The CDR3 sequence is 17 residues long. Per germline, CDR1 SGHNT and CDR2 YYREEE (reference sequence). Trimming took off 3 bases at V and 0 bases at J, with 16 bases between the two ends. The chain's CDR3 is CASSSRGQVISGNTIYF. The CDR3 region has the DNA TGTGCCAGCAGCTCGAGGGGACAAGTTATCTCTGGAAACACCATATATTTT.

CDR3 sequence reads: CASRRNRVESYEQYF. CDR3 DNA sequence: TGTGCCAGCAGAAGAAACAGGGTAGAAAGCTACGAGCAGTACTTC. The chain has TRBV6-6 and TRBJ2-7, with a weak D call TRBD1 (6 bases). With 6 bases removed from V and 3 bases from J, the gap between germline ends came to 18 bases. Germline V CDR1 and CDR2: MNHNY, SVGAGI (reference sequence). This CDR3 comprises 15 residues.

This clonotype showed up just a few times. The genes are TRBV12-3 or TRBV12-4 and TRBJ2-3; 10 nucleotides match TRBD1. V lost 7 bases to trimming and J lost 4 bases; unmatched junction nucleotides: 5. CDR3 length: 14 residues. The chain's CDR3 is CASIRGQGSDTQYF. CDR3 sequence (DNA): TGTGCCAGCATTAGGGGACAGGGGTCAGATACGCAGTATTTT.

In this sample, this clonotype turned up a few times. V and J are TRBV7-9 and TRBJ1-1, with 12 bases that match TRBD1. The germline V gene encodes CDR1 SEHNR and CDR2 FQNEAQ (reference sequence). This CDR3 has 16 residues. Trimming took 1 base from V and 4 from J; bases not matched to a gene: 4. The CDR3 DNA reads TGTGCCAGCAGCTTAGGGGGACAGGGGGCGGTCACTGAAGCTTTCTTT. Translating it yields CASSLGGQGAVTEAFF.

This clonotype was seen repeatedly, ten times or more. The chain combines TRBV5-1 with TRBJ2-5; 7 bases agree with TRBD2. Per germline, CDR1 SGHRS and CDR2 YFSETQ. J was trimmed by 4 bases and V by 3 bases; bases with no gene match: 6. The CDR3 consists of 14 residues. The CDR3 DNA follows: TGCGCCAGCAGCTATTGGTCGGGAGGAGAGACCCAGTACTTC. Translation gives CASSYWSGGETQYF.

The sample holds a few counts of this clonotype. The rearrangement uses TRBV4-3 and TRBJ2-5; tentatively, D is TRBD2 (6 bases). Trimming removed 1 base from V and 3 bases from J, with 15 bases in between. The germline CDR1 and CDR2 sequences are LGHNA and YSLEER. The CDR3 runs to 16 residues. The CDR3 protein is CASSQGRGAGEETQYF. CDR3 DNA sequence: TGCGCCAGCAGCCAAGGGAGAGGAGCGGGCGAAGAGACCCAGTACTTC.

CDR3 region: CASSYSGIGETQYF. The DNA for the CDR3 is TGTGCCAGCAGTTACAGCGGGATCGGAGAGACCCAGTACTTC. The V call is TRBV7-2, the J call TRBJ2-5; TRBD2 agrees at 7 bases. This CDR3 region has 14 residues. In germline, CDR1 is SGHTA, CDR2 FQGNSA. After removal of 6 bases from V and 4 bases from J, the junction contained 8 bases not matched to a gene.

The CDR3 nucleotides read TGCAGCGTTGCTGGGCTCAATGAGCAGTTCTTC. This translates into CSVAGLNEQFF. The V and J genes are TRBV29-1 and TRBJ2-5; no clear D gene. The J call could be wrong; TRBJ2-1 is a better fit for the DNA end. This CDR3 region has 11 residues. Germline V gives CDR1 SQVTM, CDR2 ANQGSEA.

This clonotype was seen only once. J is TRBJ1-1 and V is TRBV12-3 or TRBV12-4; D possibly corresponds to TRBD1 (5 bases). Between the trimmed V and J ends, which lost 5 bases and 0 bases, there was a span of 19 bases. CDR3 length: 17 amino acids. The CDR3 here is CASSKGPGGVMNTEAFF. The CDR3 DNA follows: TGTGCCAGCAGTAAAGGGCCTGGGGGAGTGATGAACACTGAAGCTTTCTTT.

The CDR3 coding sequence is TGTGCCAGCAGCTTCAATACGGGAATGAACACTGAAGCTTTCTTT. Translated, it gives CASSFNTGMNTEAFF. The chain links TRBV5-6 to TRBJ1-1; no definite D call. Trimming cost V 2 bases and J 0 bases, with 11 bases left between them. This CDR3 is built from 15 residues. In germline, CDR1 is SGHDT, CDR2 YYEEEE.

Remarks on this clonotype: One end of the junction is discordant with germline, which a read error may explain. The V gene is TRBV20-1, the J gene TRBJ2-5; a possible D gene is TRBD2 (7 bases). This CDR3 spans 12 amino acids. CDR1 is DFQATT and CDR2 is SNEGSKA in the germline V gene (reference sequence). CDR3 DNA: TGCAGTGCGTCGGGTAGGGGGGGTCGGAAGTTCTTC. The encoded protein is CSASGRGGRKFF.

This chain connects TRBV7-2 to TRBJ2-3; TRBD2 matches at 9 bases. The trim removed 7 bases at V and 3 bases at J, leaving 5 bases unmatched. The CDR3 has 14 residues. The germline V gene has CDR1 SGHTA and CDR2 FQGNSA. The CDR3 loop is CASTPLAGTDTQYF. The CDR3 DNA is TGTGCCAGCACCCCCCTAGCGGGGACAGATACGCAGTATTTT. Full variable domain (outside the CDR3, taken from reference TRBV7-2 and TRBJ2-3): GAGVSQSPSNKVTEKGKDVELRCDPISGHTALYWYRQSLGQGLEFLIYFQGNSAPDKSGLPSDRFSAERTGGSVSTLTIQRTQQEDSAVYLCASTPLAGTDTQYFGPGTRLTVL.